The rows below give T cell receptor beta chains drawn from one sample of a study of somatic mutations in cytotoxic T cells in rheumatoid arthritis. Here immunoSEQ multiplex PCR was the method, and the copy in TCRdb shows in-frame clones only, minus some. The profile shows a few thousand clones, about 82% of them singletons. Sequencing was carried out using CD8+ T cells sorted from blood. The source of these receptors is a woman aged 45-60 years with rheumatoid arthritis. Both conserved end residues are part of each CDR3. The D gene is left open where the match is weak. Size is stated for part of the rows, as once, few or many counts, or as a class when the clone is expanded.

NA | TRBJ2-3 | NA | TRBV10-3 | TGTGCCATCAGTGAGGATACAGGCCCTAGCACAGATACGCAGTATTTT | CAISEDTGPSTDTQYF
TRBD2 | TRBJ2-5 | NA | TRBV27 | TGTGCCAGCATCCCCTCGGCGGGGGAACCCGTCGGGCAAGAGACCCAGTACTTC | CASIPSAGEPVGQETQYF
TRBD2 | TRBJ2-1 | few | TRBV7-6 | TGTGCCAGCAGCTTACCCGGGGGGGGAAACAATGAGCAGTTCTTC | CASSLPGGGNNEQFF
TRBD1 | TRBJ1-4 | NA | TRBV6-6 | TGTGCCAGCAGTCGTCCAGGGGGCGAGTCTGAAAAACTGTTTTTT | CASSRPGGESEKLFF
TRBD1 | TRBJ2-5 | NA | TRBV9 | TGTGCCAGCAGCGTAGCTCGGGACAGCTTAGAGACCCAGTACTTC | CASSVARDSLETQYF
NA | TRBJ2-7 | NA | TRBV4-1 | TGCGCCAGCAGCCAAGGAGGGGGTTCAGGCTACGAGCAGTACTTC | CASSQGGGSGYEQYF
NA | TRBJ1-1 | NA | TRBV4-1 | TGCGCCAGCAGCCAAGAGGGAGAGAACACTGAAGCTTTCTTT | CASSQEGENTEAFF
TRBD2 | TRBJ2-2 | NA | TRBV5-6 | TGTGCCAGCAGCCAACTAGCGGGGGGTTTGACCGGGGAGCTGTTTTTT | CASSQLAGGLTGELFF
NA | TRBJ2-1 | once | TRBV7-2 | TGTGCCAGCCTAACAGGGTTCAATGAGCAGTTCTTC | CASLTGFNEQFF
NA | TRBJ1-4 | NA | TRBV10-3 | TGTGCCAGCAGTGAAGAGTGGGGGGGGGACTATAATGAAAAACTGTTTTTT | CASSEEWGGDYNEKLFF
TRBD2 | TRBJ2-7 | NA | TRBV28 | TGTGCCAGCAGTTTAGTGGCTAGCGGAACCGAAGGAGGGCTATCACGGTACGAGCAGTACTTC | CASSLVASGTEGGLSRYEQYF
NA | TRBJ2-4 | NA | TRBV7-9 | TGTGCCAGCAGCCCCTCTGGGGGCCTTGGGGAAAACATTCAGTACTTC | CASSPSGGLGENIQYF
NA | TRBJ1-3 | NA | TRBV15 | TGTGCCACCAGCAGTCCTGAAACAGTCTCTGGAAACACCATATATTTT | CATSSPETVSGNTIYF
NA | TRBJ2-2 | NA | TRBV5-5 | TGTGCCAGCACCCCGGTCGGGACATTGAACACCGGGGAGCTGTTTTTT | CASTPVGTLNTGELFF
TRBD1 | TRBJ2-7 | NA | TRBV27 | TGTGCCAGCAGTTTATTGGGTAGGGGGCACGAGCAGTACTTC | CASSLLGRGHEQYF
NA | TRBJ2-7 | NA | TRBV7-2 | TGTGCCAGCAGCTTATTCGGGATTGGGTACGAGCAGTACTTC | CASSLFGIGYEQYF
NA | TRBJ1-1 | NA | TRBV6-6 | TGTGCCAGCAGTTACGCGCCTGAGGGGGACACTGAAGCTTTCTTT | CASSYAPEGDTEAFF
TRBD1 | TRBJ1-2 | NA | TRBV4-1 | TGCGCCAGCAGCCAAGATCCGGTGACAGGGGAAATTAACTATGGCTACACCTTC | CASSQDPVTGEINYGYTF
NA | TRBJ2-7 | NA | TRBV7-9 | TGTGCCAGCAGCTTAGTAACCATAGACATAGGCGAGCAGTACTTC | CASSLVTIDIGEQYF
NA | TRBJ2-1 | once | TRBV2 | TGTGCCAGCAGGACAGAAGACAATGAGCAGTTCTTC | CASRTEDNEQFF
NA | TRBJ2-2 | hyperexpanded | TRBV27 | TGTGCCAGCAGTGCGATCCAGGGTATCCCCGGGGAGCTGTTTTTT | CASSAIQGIPGELFF
NA | TRBJ2-1 | once | TRBV2 | TGTGCCAGGACCCGGGACAACTACAATGAGCAGTTCTTC | CARTRDNYNEQFF